A selection of T cell receptor beta chains follows, all from one sample in a study of T-cell reconstitution after alpha-beta-depleted transplantation in children. A single record per CDR3 protein comes from TCRdb applying MiXCR to the PCR reads. The data show hundreds of thousands of distinct CDR3 sequences, 16% seen once. The source was PBMCs from the stem cell graft donor, collected from the stem cell graft. The receptors were sampled from a human donor who donated a stem cell graft to a child with acute myeloid leukemia. Each CDR3 is given with its conserved first and last residue. The D gene is left open where the match is weak. Only some rows state a clone size, as once, few, many or a class for expanded clones.

d_call	clone_size	j_call	v_call	cdr3_nt	cdr3_aa
NA	few	TRBJ2-3	TRBV7-2	TGTGCCAGCAGCGGCTTGGCCACAGATACGCAGTATTTT	CASSGLATDTQYF
TRBD2	few	TRBJ2-1	TRBV11-1	TGTGCCAGCAGCTTAGTCGGAAGCGGGGGGGCATCCTACAATGAGCAGTTCTTC	CASSLVGSGGASYNEQFF
TRBD2	many	TRBJ2-7	TRBV4-3	TGCGCCAGCAGTCCTGGAGGACTAGGCTACGAGCAGTACTTC	CASSPGGLGYEQYF
TRBD2	many	TRBJ2-1	TRBV15	TGTGCCACCAGCAGAGAATCACCGGGACTACGATACAATGAGCAGTTCTTC	CATSRESPGLRYNEQFF
NA	many	TRBJ1-2	TRBV20-1	TGCAGTGCCAGTCGGCATGGCTACACCTTC	CSASRHGYTF
NA	many	TRBJ1-5	TRBV20-1	TGCAGTGCTAGAGTTAACGCCAGTCCTCAGCCCCAGCATTTT	CSARVNASPQPQHF
NA	NA	TRBJ2-1	TRBV7-9	TGTGCCAGCAGCTTGAGGGTTCCCTCCTACAATGAGCAGTTCTTC	CASSLRVPSYNEQFF
NA	many	TRBJ2-5	TRBV20-1	TGCAGTGCTAGCCACAGGGACCTATGGGGCCAAGAGACCCAGTACTTC	CSASHRDLWGQETQYF
TRBD1	NA	TRBJ1-1	TRBV12-3/TRBV12-4	TGTGCCAGCAACAGGGGACAGATGAACACTGAATCTTTCTTT	CASNRGQMNTESFF
TRBD2	NA	TRBJ2-1	TRBV20-1	TGCAGTGCTAACCAGCGGGGAGGGTCCTACAATGAGCAGTTCTTC	CSANQRGGSYNEQFF
NA	few	TRBJ2-1	TRBV7-9	TGTGCCAGCAGCCATCCGGGTTCATACAATGAGCAGTTCTTC	CASSHPGSYNEQFF
NA	many	TRBJ2-7	TRBV27	TGTGCCAGCAGTTTGAGTAAGGCGGCAGCCTCCTACGAGCAGTACTTC	CASSLSKAAASYEQYF
NA	many	TRBJ2-7	TRBV6-5	TGTGCCAGCAGTTCCGACAGGAGAGCCTACGAGCAGTACTTC	CASSSDRRAYEQYF
TRBD1	many	TRBJ2-7	TRBV12-3/TRBV12-4	TGTGCCAGCAGTTTAGCGTGGCAGGGGGCTAAGGGGCAGTACTTC	CASSLAWQGAKGQYF
TRBD1	many	TRBJ2-7	TRBV5-1	TGCGCCAGCAGCTTGCAGGGCCCCGGACAGGGTGGGAACGAGCAGTACTTC	CASSLQGPGQGGNEQYF
NA	NA	TRBJ2-2	TRBV12-3/TRBV12-4	TGTGCCAGCAGCGGCGGCAGGGCGCAGACCGGGGAGCTGTTTTTT	CASSGGRAQTGELFF
NA	few	TRBJ1-4	TRBV4-3	TGCGCCAGCAGCCAACTGGACCGACCAACTAATGAAAAACTGTTTTTT	CASSQLDRPTNEKLFF
NA	many	TRBJ1-1	TRBV29-1	TGCAGCGTTGAAGTCTTCACTGAAGCTTTCTTT	CSVEVFTEAFF
TRBD2	NA	TRBJ2-5	TRBV29-1	TGCAGCGTTGGGGTGGGAGGGGACCAAGAGACCCAGTACTTC	CSVGVGGDQETQYF
NA	few	TRBJ1-1	TRBV7-9	TGTGCCAGCAGCTTCCGTGGGGATCAACCGGCTTTCTTT	CASSFRGDQPAFF
NA	many	TRBJ1-3	TRBV29-1	TGCAGCGTTGTAACTAGCGGGGTGGGGAACACCATATATTTT	CSVVTSGVGNTIYF
NA	NA	TRBJ2-1	TRBV4-3	TGCGCCAGCAGCCAAGATGACCAAGCCTCAGCCAATGAGCAGTTCTTC	CASSQDDQASANEQFF
TRBD1	NA	TRBJ2-6	TRBV11-3	TGTGCCAGCAGCTCGCCGGGACAGGGTACTGGGGCCAACGTCCTGACTTTC	CASSSPGQGTGANVLTF
NA	NA	TRBJ1-1	TRBV28	TGTGCCAGCAGTTTAGGGTCTGGGACGGATGAAGCTTTCTTT	CASSLGSGTDEAFF
NA	NA	TRBJ2-3	TRBV20-1	TGCAGTGCTAGGGGGAGGGGGGGCGCGGATACGCAGTATTTT	CSARGRGGADTQYF
NA	few	TRBJ2-3	TRBV27	TGTGCCAGCAGTTTTAGAAGACTATCCACAGATACGCAGTATTTT	CASSFRRLSTDTQYF
NA	many	TRBJ1-1	TRBV5-1	TGCGCCAGCAGCTCGGGGGAGGCAGCTTCAGAAGCTTTCTTT	CASSSGEAASEAFF
NA	many	TRBJ1-1	TRBV29-1	TGCAGCGTTGAAAAGGGAGGGGTTGGCACTGAAGCTTTCTTT	CSVEKGGVGTEAFF
NA	few	TRBJ2-5	TRBV7-2	TGTGCCAGCAGCTTGGGACAACGAAACATGAAAGAGACCCAGTACTTC	CASSLGQRNMKETQYF
NA	many	TRBJ1-5	TRBV24-1	TGTGCCACCAGCATGGCGGGGGCCGGTCAGCCCCAGCATTTT	CATSMAGAGQPQHF
NA	many	TRBJ2-5	TRBV15	TGTGCCACCAGCAGGGGAGCAGGGAATGGAGAGACCCAGTACTTC	CATSRGAGNGETQYF
NA	few	TRBJ1-1	TRBV13	TGTGCCAGCAGCTTAGTGGGTGACGACACTGAAGCTTTCTTT	CASSLVGDDTEAFF
NA	NA	TRBJ1-5	TRBV12-3/TRBV12-4	TGTGCCAGCAGTCGGGGGGGGCGGAATCAGCCCCAGCATTTT	CASSRGGRNQPQHF
NA	many	TRBJ2-3	TRBV20-1	TGCAGTGCTAGAGATCAGAGAGCGGAGTATACGCAGTATTTT	CSARDQRAEYTQYF
TRBD1	NA	TRBJ2-2	TRBV24-1	TGTGCCACCAGTGTCCGGGACAGGCCCGGGGAGCTGTTTTTT	CATSVRDRPGELFF
NA	many	TRBJ1-1	TRBV28	TGTGCCAGCAGTTTATTTGGGGGGTGGGGCACTGAAGCTTTCTTT	CASSLFGGWGTEAFF
NA	many	TRBJ1-1	TRBV20-1	TGCAGTGCTAGAGATCTCAAGGGGAGGGCGGTAGAATTGGCTTTCTTT	CSARDLKGRAVELAFF
TRBD2	few	TRBJ2-2	TRBV4-1	TGCGCCAGCCGGCGGGGGGGGAATGACGGGGAGCTGTTTTTT	CASRRGGNDGELFF
NA	few	TRBJ2-2	TRBV11-2	TGTGCCAGCAGCTACAACCGGTACGGGGGAGAGAACACCGGGGAGCTGTTTTTT	CASSYNRYGGENTGELFF
NA	many	TRBJ2-7	TRBV29-1	TGCAGCGTTGAAGTGGAGGGGAACCTCTACGAGCAGTACTTC	CSVEVEGNLYEQYF